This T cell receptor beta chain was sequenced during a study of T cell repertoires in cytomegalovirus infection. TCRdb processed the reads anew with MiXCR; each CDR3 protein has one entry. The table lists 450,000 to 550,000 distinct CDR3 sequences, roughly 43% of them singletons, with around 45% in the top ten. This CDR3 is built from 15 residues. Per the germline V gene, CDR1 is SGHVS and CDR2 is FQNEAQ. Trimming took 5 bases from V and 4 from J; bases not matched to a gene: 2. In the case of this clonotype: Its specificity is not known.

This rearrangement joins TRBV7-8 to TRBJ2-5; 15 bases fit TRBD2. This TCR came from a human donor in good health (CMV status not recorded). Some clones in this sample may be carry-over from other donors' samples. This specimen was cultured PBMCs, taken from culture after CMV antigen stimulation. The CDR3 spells CASSVGLAGGETQYF. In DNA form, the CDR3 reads TGTGCCAGCAGCGTGGGACTAGCGGGGGGAGAGACCCAGTACTTC. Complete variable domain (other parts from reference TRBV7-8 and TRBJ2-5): GAGVSQSPRYKVAKRGQDVALRCDPISGHVSLFWYQQALGQGPEFLTYFQNEAQLDKSGLPSDRFFAERPEGSVSTLKIQRTQQEDSAVYLCASSVGLAGGETQYFGPGTRLLVL.